The sequence of this TCR beta chain was determined in a study of T cell responses to AZD1222 COVID-19 vaccine. Study-level findings and limits: Donor demographics were predominantly white British with a female majority; clonal diversity may be underestimated. Following two doses of AZD1222, Spike-specific TCR breadth and depth rose. CD4 TCRs covered the whole spike, strongest at regions 160-218 and 743-854.

Profiled with immunoSEQ multiplex PCR; TCRdb holds only in-frame clones, not every one. In the table there are tens of thousands of clones, almost 90% of which are singletons. Note on this clone: Its specificity is not known.

Trimming left V 3 bases short and J 1 base short, with 9 bases between. CDR1 SGHVS and CDR2 FQNEAQ come from the germline V gene. The CDR3 has 14 residues. This clonotype originated in an adult who received the AZD1222 COVID-19 vaccine. Sequences were derived from peripheral blood, sampled 28 days after the second AZD1222 dose. The V gene is TRBV7-8, the J gene TRBJ1-2; no clear D gene. The CDR3 loop reads CASSLVRGNYGYTF. As DNA, the CDR3 is TGTGCCAGCAGCTTGGTGCGGGGTAACTATGGCTACACCTTC.